Included here is one T cell receptor beta chain sequence, with context. The data stem from a study of blood T cell repertoires in COVID-19. Study-wide background: Researchers got acute and convalescent COVID-19 samples from the United States, Italy and Spain. Sources were T cells, B-cell-depleted T cells, or PBMCs; the material itself was cDNA or gDNA.

Original methodology: Quantification of nucleated cells was approximated via reference gene primer amplification. Only in-frame clones appear in the TCRdb table, and some are missing; sequencing was by immunoSEQ multiplex PCR. For V, J and clone size, that table is used; D and trimming come from the DNA. The table includes more than 200,000 clones, 75% to 90% detected once. The CDR3 consists of 13 residues. Germline CDR1 SGHVS, CDR2 FNYEAQ. V lost 5 bases to trimming and J lost 15 bases; unmatched junction nucleotides: 4. This receptor was taken from a woman in her 70s with active or convalescent COVID-19. This chain links TRBV7-6 with TRBJ2-1; TRBD2 matches at 16 bases. Source material: peripheral blood. In nucleotides, the CDR3 is TGTGCCAGCAGCACGGGACTAGCGGGAGGGCTGTTCTTC. The encoded protein is CASSTGLAGGLFF. Based on the CDR3 plus reference TRBV7-6 and TRBJ2-1, the full variable domain is GAGVSQSPRYKVTKRGQDVALRCDPISGHVSLYWYRQALGQGPEFLTYFNYEAQQDKSGLPNDRFSAERPEGSISTLTIQRTEQRDSAMYRCASSTGLAGGLFFGPGTRLTVL.